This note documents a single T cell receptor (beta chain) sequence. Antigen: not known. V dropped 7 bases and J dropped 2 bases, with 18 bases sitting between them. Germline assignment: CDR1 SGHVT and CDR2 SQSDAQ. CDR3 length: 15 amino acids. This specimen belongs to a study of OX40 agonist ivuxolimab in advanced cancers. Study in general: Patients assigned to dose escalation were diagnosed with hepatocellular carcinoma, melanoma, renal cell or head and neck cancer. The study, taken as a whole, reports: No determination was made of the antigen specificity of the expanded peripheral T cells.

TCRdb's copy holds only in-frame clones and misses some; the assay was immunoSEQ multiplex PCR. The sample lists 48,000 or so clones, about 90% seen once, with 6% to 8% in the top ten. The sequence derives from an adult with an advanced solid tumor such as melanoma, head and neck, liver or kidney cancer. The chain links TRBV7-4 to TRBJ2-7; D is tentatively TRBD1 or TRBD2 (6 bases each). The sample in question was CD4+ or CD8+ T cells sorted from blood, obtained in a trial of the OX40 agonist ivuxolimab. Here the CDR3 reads CASIQSGAIPYEQYV. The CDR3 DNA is TGTGCCAGCATCCAATCGGGGGCCATACCCTACGAGCAGTACGTC.